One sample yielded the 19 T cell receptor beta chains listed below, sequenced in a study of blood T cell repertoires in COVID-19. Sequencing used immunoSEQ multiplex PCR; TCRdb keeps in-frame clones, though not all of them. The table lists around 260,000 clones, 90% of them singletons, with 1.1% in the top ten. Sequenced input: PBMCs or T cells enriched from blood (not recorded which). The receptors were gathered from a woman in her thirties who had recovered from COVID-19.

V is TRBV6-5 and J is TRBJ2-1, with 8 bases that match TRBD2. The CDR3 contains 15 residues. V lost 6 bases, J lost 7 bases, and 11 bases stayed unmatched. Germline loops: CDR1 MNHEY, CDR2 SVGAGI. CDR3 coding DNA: TGTGCCAGCAGGCGAGCGGGAGAGGGGGAGAATGAGCAGTTCTTC. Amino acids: CASRRAGEGENEQFF.

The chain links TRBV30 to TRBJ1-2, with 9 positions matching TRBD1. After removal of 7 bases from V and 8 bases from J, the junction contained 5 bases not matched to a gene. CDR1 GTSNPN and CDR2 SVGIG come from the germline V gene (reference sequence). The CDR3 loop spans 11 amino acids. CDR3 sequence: CASWTGAGYTF. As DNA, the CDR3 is TGTGCCTCATGGACAGGGGCCGGCTACACCTTC.

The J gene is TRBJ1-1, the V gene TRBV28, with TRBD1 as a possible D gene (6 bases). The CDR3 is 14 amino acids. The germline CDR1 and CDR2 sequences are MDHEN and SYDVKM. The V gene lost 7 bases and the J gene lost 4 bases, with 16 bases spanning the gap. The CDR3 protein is CASMGTQMGTEAFF. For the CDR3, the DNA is TGTGCCAGCATGGGGACACAAATGGGCACTGAAGCTTTCTTT.

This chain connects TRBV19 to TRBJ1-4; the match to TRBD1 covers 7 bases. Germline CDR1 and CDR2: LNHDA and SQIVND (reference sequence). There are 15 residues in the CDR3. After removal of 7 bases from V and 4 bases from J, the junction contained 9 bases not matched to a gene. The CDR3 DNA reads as TGTGCCAGTACCGGGCTGGGACAGTTTAATGAAAAACTGTTTTTT. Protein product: CASTGLGQFNEKLFF.

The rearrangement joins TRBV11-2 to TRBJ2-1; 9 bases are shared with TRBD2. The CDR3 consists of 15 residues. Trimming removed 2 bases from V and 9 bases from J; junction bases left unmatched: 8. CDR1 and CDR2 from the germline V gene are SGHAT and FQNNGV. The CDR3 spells CASSLPGLASGEQFF. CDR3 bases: TGTGCCAGCAGCTTACCTGGACTAGCGAGCGGTGAGCAGTTCTTC.

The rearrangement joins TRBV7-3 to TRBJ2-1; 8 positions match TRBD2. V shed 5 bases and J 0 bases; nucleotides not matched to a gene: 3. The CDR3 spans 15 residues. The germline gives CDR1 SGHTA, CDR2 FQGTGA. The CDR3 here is CASSPSGFSYNEQFF. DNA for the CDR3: TGTGCCAGCAGCCCTAGCGGGTTCTCCTACAATGAGCAGTTCTTC.

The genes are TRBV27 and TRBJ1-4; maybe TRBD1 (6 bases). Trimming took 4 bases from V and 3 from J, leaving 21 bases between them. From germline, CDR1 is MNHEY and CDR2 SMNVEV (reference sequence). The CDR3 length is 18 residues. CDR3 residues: CASSYHPSRTVANEKLFF. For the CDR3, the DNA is TGTGCCAGCAGTTACCACCCAAGTAGGACAGTTGCTAATGAAAAACTGTTTTTT.

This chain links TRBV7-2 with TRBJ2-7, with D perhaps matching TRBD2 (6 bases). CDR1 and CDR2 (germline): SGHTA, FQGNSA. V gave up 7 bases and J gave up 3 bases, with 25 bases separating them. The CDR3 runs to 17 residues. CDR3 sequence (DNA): TGTGCCAGCACTGATAGGGTCCAGGGTGCGGGGTTCTACGAGCAGTACTTC. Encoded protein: CASTDRVQGAGFYEQYF. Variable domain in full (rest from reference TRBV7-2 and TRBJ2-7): GAGVSQSPSNKVTEKGKDVELRCDPISGHTALYWYRQSLGQGLEFLIYFQGNSAPDKSGLPSDRFSAERTGGSVSTLTIQRTQQEDSAVYLCASTDRVQGAGFYEQYFGPGTRLTVT.

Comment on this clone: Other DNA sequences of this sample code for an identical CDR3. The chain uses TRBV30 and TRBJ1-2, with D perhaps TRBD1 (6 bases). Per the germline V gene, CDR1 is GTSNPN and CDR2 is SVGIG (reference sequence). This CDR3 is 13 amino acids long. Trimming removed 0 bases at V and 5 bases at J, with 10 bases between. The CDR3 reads CAWSVQGGYGYTF. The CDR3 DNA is TGTGCCTGGAGTGTACAGGGTGGGTATGGCTACACCTTC.

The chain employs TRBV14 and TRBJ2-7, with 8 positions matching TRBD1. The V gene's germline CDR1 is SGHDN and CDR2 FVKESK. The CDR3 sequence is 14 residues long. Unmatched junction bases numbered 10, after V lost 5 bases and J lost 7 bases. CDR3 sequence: CASSTTTGGEEQYF. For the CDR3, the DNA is TGTGCCAGCAGCACGACTACAGGGGGAGAGGAGCAGTACTTC.

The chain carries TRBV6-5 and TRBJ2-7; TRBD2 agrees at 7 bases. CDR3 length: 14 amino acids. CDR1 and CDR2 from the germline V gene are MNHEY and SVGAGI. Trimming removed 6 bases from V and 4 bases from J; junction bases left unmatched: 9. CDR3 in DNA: TGTGCCAGCAGGGAGGGGCTAGCGGCGTACGAGCAGTACTTC. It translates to CASREGLAAYEQYF.

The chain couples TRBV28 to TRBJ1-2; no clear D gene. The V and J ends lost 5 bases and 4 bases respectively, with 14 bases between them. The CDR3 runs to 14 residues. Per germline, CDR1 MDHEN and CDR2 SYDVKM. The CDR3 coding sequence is TGTGCCAGCAGTAACTATATAGGAGCCTATGGCTACACCTTC. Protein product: CASSNYIGAYGYTF.

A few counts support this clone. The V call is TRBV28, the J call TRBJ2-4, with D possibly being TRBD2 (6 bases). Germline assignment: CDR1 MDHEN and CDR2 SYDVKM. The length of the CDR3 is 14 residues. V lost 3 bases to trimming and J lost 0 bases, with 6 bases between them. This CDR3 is CASSLRGAKNIQYF. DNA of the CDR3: TGTGCCAGCAGTTTGCGGGGAGCCAAAAACATTCAGTACTTC.

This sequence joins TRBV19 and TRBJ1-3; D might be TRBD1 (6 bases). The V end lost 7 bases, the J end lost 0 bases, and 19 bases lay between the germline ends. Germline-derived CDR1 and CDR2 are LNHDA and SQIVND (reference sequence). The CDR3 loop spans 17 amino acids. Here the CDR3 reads CASTPRPGDISGNTIYF. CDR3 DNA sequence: TGTGCCAGTACGCCGCGACCAGGGGACATCTCTGGAAACACCATATATTTT. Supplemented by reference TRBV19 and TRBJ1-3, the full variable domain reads DGGITQSPKYLFRKEGQNVTLSCEQNLNHDAMYWYRQDPGQGLRLIYYSQIVNDFQKGDIAEGYSVSREKKESFPLTVTSAQKNPTAFYLCASTPRPGDISGNTIYFGEGSWLTVV.

The CDR3 loop reads CASNPNPGTGVNIQYF. CDR3 DNA: TGCGCCAGCAATCCTAACCCCGGGACAGGGGTGAACATTCAGTACTTC. The rearrangement joins TRBV10-2 to TRBJ2-4, with 10 nucleotides matching TRBD1. Germline lookup yields CDR1 WSHSY and CDR2 SAAADI. After removal of 7 bases from V and 7 bases from J, the junction contained 13 bases not matched to a gene. The CDR3 extends over 16 amino acids.

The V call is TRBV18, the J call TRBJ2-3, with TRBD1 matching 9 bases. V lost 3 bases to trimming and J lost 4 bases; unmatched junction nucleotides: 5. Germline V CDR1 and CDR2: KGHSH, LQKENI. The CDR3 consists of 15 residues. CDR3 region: CASSPWTGDADTQYF. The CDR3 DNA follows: TGTGCCAGCTCACCGTGGACAGGGGACGCAGATACGCAGTATTTT. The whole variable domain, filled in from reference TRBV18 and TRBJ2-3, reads NAGVMQNPRHLVRRRGQEARLRCSPMKGHSHVYWYRQLPEEGLKFMVYLQKENIIDESGMPKERFSAEFPKEGPSILRIQQVVRGDSAAYFCASSPWTGDADTQYFGPGTRLTVL.

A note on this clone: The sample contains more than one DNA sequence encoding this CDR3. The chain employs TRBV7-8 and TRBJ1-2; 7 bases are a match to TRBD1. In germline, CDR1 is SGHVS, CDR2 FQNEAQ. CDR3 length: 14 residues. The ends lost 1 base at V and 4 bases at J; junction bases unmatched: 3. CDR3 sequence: CASSLGAGGYGYTF. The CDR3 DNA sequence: TGTGCCAGCAGCTTAGGGGCAGGGGGCTATGGCTACACCTTC.

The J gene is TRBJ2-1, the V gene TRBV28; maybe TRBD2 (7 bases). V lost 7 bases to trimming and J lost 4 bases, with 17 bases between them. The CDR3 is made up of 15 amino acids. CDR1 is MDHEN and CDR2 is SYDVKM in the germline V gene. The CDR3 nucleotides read TGTGCCAGCAATCTGGGGGGGGCTTTTTACAATGAGCAGTTCTTC. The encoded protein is CASNLGGAFYNEQFF.

CDR3 residues: CASSQAPGRALVEQFF. The CDR3 DNA follows: TGCGCCAGCAGCCAAGCCCCCGGGAGGGCCTTGGTTGAGCAGTTCTTC. The V call is TRBV4-1, the J call TRBJ2-1; 8 positions agree with TRBD2. The V and J ends lost 1 base and 9 bases, in that order; junction bases with no gene match: 11. Germline V gives CDR1 MGHRA, CDR2 YSYEKL. The length of the CDR3 is 16 residues.